This TCR beta chain was captured in a study of T cell repertoires in cytomegalovirus infection. Background on the study: Recently identified HLA-C-restricted and well-studied HLA-B-restricted CMV epitopes were used.

TCRdb re-called the reads with MiXCR, one entry per CDR3 protein. This table holds approximately 280,000 distinct CDR3 sequences, approximately 22% found once. V was cut by 8 bases and J by 3 bases, with 13 bases left in between. The CDR3 runs to 13 residues. In regard to this clonotype: What it binds is unknown.

The genes are TRBV12-3 or TRBV12-4 and TRBJ1-1; D unresolved. Specimen: cultured PBMCs, collected from culture after CMV antigen stimulation. This receptor was identified in a human donor in good health (CMV status not recorded). Some clones in this sample may be carry-over from other donors' samples. CDR3 region: CASRVDGHTEAFF. The CDR3 DNA reads TGTGCCAGCCGAGTCGACGGCCACACTGAAGCTTTCTTT.